This TCR beta chain was profiled in a study of shared clonotypes between healthy human individuals. Only in-frame clones appear in the TCRdb table, and some are missing; sequencing was by immunoSEQ multiplex PCR. This sample has more than 500,000 clones, with about 96% found just once. The CDR3 sequence is 12 residues long. V dropped 4 bases and J dropped 4 bases, with 8 bases sitting between them. CDR1 and CDR2 from the germline V gene are GTSNPN and SVGIG (reference sequence). The chain links TRBV30 to TRBJ1-5, with a possible D match to TRBD1 (5 bases). This clonotype was obtained from a woman younger than 45 in good health. Sequencing was done on a sample of naive CD4+ T cells sorted from blood. Indicated subset: CD45RA+ positively selected. CDR3 residues: CAWTRGNQPQHF. CDR3 in DNA: TGTGCCTGGACAAGGGGAAATCAGCCCCAGCATTTT.